This T cell receptor (beta chain) originates from a study of T-cell reconstitution after alpha-beta-depleted transplantation in children. The sample holds a few counts of this clonotype. As yet, its antigen is unknown. Study results and caveats: By about two months after transplant, alpha-beta T cells reportedly arose from several hundred graft clones that had expanded. Most T-cell counts and diversity one year after the transplant came from T cells that were newly produced.

Researchers prepared the TCRbeta library using unique molecular identifiers, the study reports. TCRdb independently ran MiXCR on the PCR reads; one entry per CDR3 protein. In the table there are approximately 230,000 distinct CDR3 sequences, more than 20% of which are singletons. The CDR3 contains 13 residues. With 6 bases removed from V and 4 bases from J, the gap between germline ends came to 13 bases. Germline CDR1 and CDR2: DFQATT and SNEGSKA (reference sequence). This specimen was PBMCs, mostly from graft donor cells, taken 360 days after TCRalphabeta/CD19-depleted stem cell transplant. The source of this sequence is a female patient between 2 and 15 years old who had a stem cell transplant for congenital amegakaryocytic thrombocytopenia, so the T cells may come from the graft donor. The V call is TRBV20-1, the J call TRBJ1-5; a weak D match, TRBD1 (5 bases). The CDR3, as DNA: TGCAGTGCATTGGACACGGCAAATCAGCCCCAGCATTTT. As protein: CSALDTANQPQHF.